These 28 T cell receptor beta chains share one sample of origin, sequenced in a study of T cell repertoires in cytomegalovirus infection. TCRdb reprocessed the reads via MiXCR and lists one record per CDR3 protein. This table holds 300,000 or so distinct CDR3 sequences, around a quarter found once. These receptors' antigens are unknown. The sequencing here drew on cultured PBMCs, taken from culture after CMV antigen stimulation. These receptors all come from a human donor in good health (CMV status not recorded). Some clones in this sample may be carry-over from other donors' samples.

This clonotype occurred a few times. The V call is TRBV11-3, the J call TRBJ1-1; D not certain. Deletions cut 4 bases from V and 4 bases from J, with 13 bases between. There are 14 residues in the CDR3. The germline V gene encodes CDR1 SGHNT and CDR2 YENEEA. The DNA of the CDR3 is TGTGCCAGCAGCTCCGACTCCCTAGGCACTGAAGCTTTCTTT. Its translation is CASSSDSLGTEAFF.

This clonotype was seen only a few times. The chain carries TRBV12-3 or TRBV12-4 and TRBJ2-3, with a possible D match to TRBD1 (6 bases). The V and J ends lost 3 bases and 9 bases respectively, with 10 bases between them. This CDR3 comprises 12 residues. The CDR3 nucleotides read TGTGCCAGCAGTTTCCCCCAGGGGACGCAGTATTTT. It specifies CASSFPQGTQYF.

The table lists this clonotype with many counts. This chain links TRBV28 with TRBJ2-3; TRBD2 matches 9 bases. Unmatched junction bases numbered 10, after V lost 4 bases and J lost 2 bases. The CDR3 runs to 17 residues. Germline CDR1 and CDR2: MDHEN and SYDVKM. For the CDR3, the DNA is TGTGCCAGCAGTTCCCCCGCCGCGGGAGGGAACACAGATACGCAGTATTTT. It encodes CASSSPAAGGNTDTQYF.

V usage is TRBV7-9 and J usage is TRBJ2-3; TRBD1 matches 10 bases. Germline CDR1 is SEHNR and CDR2 is FQNEAQ (reference sequence). V trimming: 6 bases; J trimming: 6 bases; junction bases outside the gene matches: 12. CDR3 length: 16 amino acids. The CDR3 region has the DNA TGTGCCAGCAGTCCTACAGGACAGGGGGTATGGGATACGCAGTATTTT. The encoded protein is CASSPTGQGVWDTQYF. The variable domain in full, completed from reference TRBV7-9 and TRBJ2-3, reads DTGVSQNPRHKITKRGQNVTFRCDPISEHNRLYWYRQTLGQGPEFLTYFQNEAQLEKSRLLSDRFSAERPKGSFSTLEIQRTEQGDSAMYLCASSPTGQGVWDTQYFGPGTRLTVL.

Of note for this clonotype: Because the CDR3 is missing its conserved closing phenylalanine or tryptophan, this is likely a read error. V gene TRBV7-3 combines with J gene TRBJ2-7; 8 bases align to TRBD2. Germline V gives CDR1 SGHTA, CDR2 FQGTGA. The CDR3 sequence is 16 residues long. CDR3 region: CASSRGGGGRSYGQYL. CDR3 sequence (DNA): TGTGCCAGCAGCCGGGGGGGGGGGGGGCGATCCTACGGGCAGTACTTG.

This clonotype came up many times. J is TRBJ2-1 and V is TRBV7-8; D might be TRBD1 (5 bases). Trimming cost V 5 bases and J 2 bases, with 16 bases left between them. The CDR3 is made up of 16 amino acids. Germline V lookup: CDR1 SGHVS, CDR2 FQNEAQ. The CDR3 sequence: CASSTATVFAYNEQFF. The CDR3 bases are TGTGCCAGCAGCACCGCGACAGTCTTTGCCTACAATGAGCAGTTCTTC. Complete variable domain (other parts from reference TRBV7-8 and TRBJ2-1): GAGVSQSPRYKVAKRGQDVALRCDPISGHVSLFWYQQALGQGPEFLTYFQNEAQLDKSGLPSDRFFAERPEGSVSTLKIQRTQQEDSAVYLCASSTATVFAYNEQFFGPGTRLTVL.

This clonotype was seen more than once but under ten times. The V gene is TRBV12-3 or TRBV12-4, the J gene TRBJ2-4; 11 nucleotides align to TRBD2. This CDR3 contains 15 residues. Unmatched junction bases numbered 9, after V lost 1 base and J lost 13 bases. The CDR3 coding sequence is TGTGCCAGCAGTTTAGGAAGACTAGCGGGATGGACACAGTACTTC. It codes for CASSLGRLAGWTQYF.

The V call is TRBV6-1, the J call TRBJ2-2; D is ambiguous. Germline CDR1 and CDR2: MNHNS and SASEGT. The V end lost 8 bases, the J end lost 5 bases, and 9 bases lay between the germline ends. The CDR3 is 12 residues long. In DNA, the CDR3 is TGTGCCAGCCGATTCGGAACCGGGGAGCTGTTTTTT. This encodes CASRFGTGELFF.

J is TRBJ1-2 and V is TRBV7-8; D unclear. The CDR3 loop spans 15 amino acids. The germline gives CDR1 SGHVS, CDR2 FQNEAQ. V was shortened by 1 base and J by 0 bases, with 9 bases between the two germline ends. This CDR3 is CASSLGGEANYGYTF. CDR3 nucleotide sequence: TGTGCCAGCAGCTTAGGTGGGGAGGCTAACTATGGCTACACCTTC.

The CDR3 loop is CASSIRVGLAGGDEQFF. The CDR3 DNA follows: TGTGCCAGTAGTATAAGGGTAGGACTAGCGGGAGGGGATGAGCAGTTCTTC. J is TRBJ2-1 and V is TRBV19, with 15 bases that match TRBD2. Trimming removed 2 bases from V and 8 bases from J; junction bases left unmatched: 7. Germline loops: CDR1 LNHDA, CDR2 SQIVND (reference sequence). The CDR3 sequence is 17 residues long.

This sequence joins TRBV29-1 and TRBJ2-7; a possible D gene is TRBD2 (5 bases). The CDR3 runs 13 residues. The ends were cut back, 4 bases at V and 2 bases at J, with 12 bases in the middle. CDR1 and CDR2 from the germline V gene are SQVTM and ANQGSEA. The CDR3 loop is CSVAGNNPYEQYV. For the CDR3, the DNA is TGCAGCGTTGCGGGAAATAACCCCTACGAGCAGTACGTC.

This clonotype occurred many times. This chain joins TRBV6-1 and TRBJ2-3; 7 bases line up with TRBD1. Germline lookup yields CDR1 MNHNS and CDR2 SASEGT. This CDR3 region has 17 residues. V shed 6 bases, J shed 4 bases, and the junction held 16 bases outside the gene matches. CDR3: CASRKWERQGQPDTQYF. CDR3 DNA: TGTGCCAGCAGGAAATGGGAACGACAGGGACAACCAGATACGCAGTATTTT.

V is TRBV30 and J is TRBJ2-3; D is ambiguous. The CDR3 spans 13 residues. CDR1 and CDR2 (germline): GTSNPN, SVGIG (reference sequence). With 8 bases removed from V and 6 bases from J, the gap between germline ends came to 18 bases. CDR3 sequence: CATHIPHGDTQYF. CDR3 nucleotides: TGTGCCACCCATATTCCTCACGGGGATACGCAGTATTTT.

This clonotype was detected a few times. The gene calls are TRBV9 and TRBJ1-1, with 7 bases matching TRBD1. The CDR3 consists of 15 residues. CDR1 is SGDLS, CDR2 YYNGEE, per germline. Trimming took 0 bases from V and 1 from J; bases not matched to a gene: 3. The CDR3 loop reads CASSVGGTANTEAFF. As DNA, the CDR3 is TGTGCCAGCAGCGTAGGGGGGACAGCGAACACTGAAGCTTTCTTT.

A remark on this clonotype: Given a much more abundant clone one base away, this may be a read error. The chain combines TRBV6-6 with TRBJ2-5; TRBD1 agrees at 11 bases. V gave up 6 bases and J gave up 5 bases; unmatched junction bases: 5. Germline V gene sequence: CDR1 MNHNY, CDR2 SVGAGI (reference sequence). This CDR3 comprises 14 residues. In nucleotides, the CDR3 is TGTGCCAGCAGCTGGACAGGGGGCGGGGAGACCCAGTACTTC. Its translation: CASSWTGGGETQYF.

The V gene is TRBV12-3 or TRBV12-4, the J gene TRBJ1-2, with 9 bases aligning to TRBD1. This CDR3 is built from 15 residues. V lost 5 bases to trimming and J lost 4 bases; unmatched junction nucleotides: 8. CDR3 bases: TGTGCCAGCAGTCTAGACACAGGGGGCGGCTATGGCTACACCTTC. As protein: CASSLDTGGGYGYTF.

The chain uses TRBV6-5 and TRBJ2-3, with 13 nucleotides matching TRBD2. Losses at the gene ends were 5 bases for V and 8 bases for J; bases not matched to a gene: 7. This CDR3 is 15 amino acids long. The V gene's germline CDR1 is MNHEY and CDR2 SVGAGI. The CDR3 protein is CASSKTSGRSVTQYF. CDR3 nucleotide sequence: TGTGCCAGCAGTAAGACTAGCGGGAGGTCGGTTACGCAGTATTTT.

The CDR3 sequence is CATSDPTGVQPQHF. CDR3 bases: TGTGCCACCAGTGATCCCACGGGGGTCCAGCCCCAGCATTTT. The chain is built from TRBV24-1 and TRBJ1-5; possible D gene TRBD1, 5 bases. V was shortened by 3 bases and J by 7 bases, with 12 bases between the two germline ends. This CDR3 region has 14 residues. Per the germline V gene, CDR1 is KGHDR and CDR2 is SFDVKD.

This clonotype was seen many times. The V and J genes are TRBV7-2 and TRBJ2-3, with 9 bases lining up with TRBD2. The CDR3 consists of 17 residues. Trimming took 3 bases from V and 4 from J; bases not matched to a gene: 11. The V gene's germline CDR1 is SGHTA and CDR2 FQGNSA. The CDR3 sequence is CASSFLAGGPNPDTQYF. In nucleotides, the CDR3 is TGTGCCAGCAGCTTTCTCGCGGGAGGGCCTAATCCAGATACGCAGTATTTT.

The chain couples TRBV4-1 to TRBJ2-4; 8 bases fit TRBD1. Germline V gene sequence: CDR1 MGHRA, CDR2 YSYEKL. This CDR3 is built from 20 residues. V was pared by 1 base and J by 4 bases, with 18 bases of the junction left unmatched. The CDR3 loop is CASSQAAPLMAGGSKNIQYF. DNA of the CDR3: TGCGCCAGCAGCCAAGCGGCGCCCCTCATGGCAGGGGGCAGTAAAAACATTCAGTACTTC.

This clonotype was counted only a few times. The chain combines TRBV7-3 with TRBJ2-1; 9 bases map to TRBD1. Germline V gene lookup returns CDR1 SGHTA and CDR2 FQGTGA. The CDR3 runs 15 residues. V shed 5 bases and J 8 bases; nucleotides not matched to a gene: 10. This chain's CDR3 is CASSPAGTGNDEQFF. For the CDR3, the DNA is TGTGCCAGCAGCCCGGCGGGGACAGGGAACGATGAGCAGTTCTTC. Looking up the rest from reference TRBV7-3 and TRBJ2-1 gives the full variable domain: GAGVSQTPSNKVTEKGKYVELRCDPISGHTALYWYRQSLGQGPEFLIYFQGTGAADDSGLPNDRFFAVRPEGSVSTLKIQRTERGDSAVYLCASSPAGTGNDEQFFGPGTRLTVL.

This rearrangement joins TRBV7-2 to TRBJ2-5, with 7 bases that match TRBD1. Germline lookup yields CDR1 SGHTA and CDR2 FQGNSA. J gave up 3 bases and V 3 bases, and 4 bases lay outside the gene matches. CDR3 size: 14 residues. Here the CDR3 reads CASSLSRGKETQYF. In nucleotides, the CDR3 is TGTGCCAGCAGCTTGTCCAGGGGGAAAGAGACCCAGTACTTC. Filled out from reference TRBV7-2 and TRBJ2-5, the complete variable domain reads GAGVSQSPSNKVTEKGKDVELRCDPISGHTALYWYRQSLGQGLEFLIYFQGNSAPDKSGLPSDRFSAERTGGSVSTLTIQRTQQEDSAVYLCASSLSRGKETQYFGPGTRLLVL.

V and J are TRBV6-6 and TRBJ2-3; TRBD1 aligns across 8 bases. The CDR3 totals 16 residues. Germline V CDR1 and CDR2: MNHNY, SVGAGI (reference sequence). V was clipped by 2 bases and J by 3 bases; unmatched bases: 7. CDR3 amino acids: CASSYQGAELTDTQYF. The CDR3, as DNA: TGTGCCAGCAGTTACCAGGGGGCAGAGTTAACAGATACGCAGTATTTT.

In its sample, this clonotype was seen a few times. One end of the junction fails to match germline, which may point to a read error. This chain links TRBV29-1 with TRBJ2-1; D could derive from TRBD1 or TRBD2 (5 bases each). The CDR3 loop spans 11 amino acids. Germline V gene sequence: CDR1 SQVTM, CDR2 ANQGSEA. CDR3 region: CSVEGDAPALF. The CDR3 nucleotides read TGCAGCGTTGAAGGGGACGCCCCCGCGCTCTTC.

This chain connects TRBV28 to TRBJ2-3; D uncertain. V was clipped by 4 bases and J by 14 bases, with 13 bases between them. Germline loops: CDR1 MDHEN, CDR2 SYDVKM. The CDR3 consists of 11 residues. CDR3 amino acids: CASSSDSRRYF. In DNA, the CDR3 is TGTGCCAGCAGTTCCGACTCGCGCAGGTATTTT.

The genes are TRBV6-2 or TRBV6-3 and TRBJ1-4, with D unclear. V was trimmed by 1 base and J by 7 bases, leaving 13 bases between them. The germline gives CDR1 MNHEY, CDR2 SVGEGT. The CDR3 is 15 residues long. CDR3 protein: CASSYFQAGSEKLFF. CDR3 nucleotide sequence: TGTGCCAGCAGTTACTTTCAGGCCGGGAGTGAAAAACTGTTTTTT.

CDR3 sequence reads: CASSTDRLRGYTF. DNA of the CDR3: TGTGCCAGCAGTACGGACCGCCTCCGGGGCTACACCTTC. The chain links TRBV7-2 to TRBJ1-2; no clear D gene. This CDR3 is 13 amino acids long. The V gene lost 6 bases and the J gene lost 8 bases, with 16 bases spanning the gap. Germline V gene data show CDR1 as SGHTA and CDR2 as FQGNSA.

DNA of the CDR3: TGTGCCAGCAGTTATGTGCCGGGAGGAACAGATACGCAGTATTTT. It codes for CASSYVPGGTDTQYF. The chain joins TRBV6-2 or TRBV6-3 to TRBJ2-3; 7 nucleotides line up with TRBD2. The V gene end was trimmed by 3 bases and the J gene end by 3 bases; junction bases not matched to a gene: 6. CDR3 length: 15 residues. From germline, CDR1 is MNHEY and CDR2 SVGEGT.